The 25 T cell receptor beta chains given below trace back to one sample, sequenced in a study of control samples from healthy donors and cancer patients. Measured with immunoSEQ multiplex PCR; TCRdb has only the in-frame clones, and not every one. The sample shows some 67,000 clones, roughly 90% of them seen only once. What was sequenced was PBMCs. All receptors derive from a man aged 55-75 years with lung cancer.

Here the CDR3 reads CASSSTYTAGELFF. The CDR3 DNA sequence: TGTGCCAGCAGCTCAACGTACACCGCCGGGGAGCTGTTTTTT. The rearrangement uses TRBV7-2 and TRBJ2-2; D remains unclear. V lost 4 bases to trimming and J lost 6 bases, with 12 bases between them. This CDR3 has 14 amino acids. Germline V gene data show CDR1 as SGHTA and CDR2 as FQGNSA. Combining the CDR3 with reference TRBV7-2 and TRBJ2-2 gives the whole variable domain GAGVSQSPSNKVTEKGKDVELRCDPISGHTALYWYRQSLGQGLEFLIYFQGNSAPDKSGLPSDRFSAERTGGSVSTLTIQRTQQEDSAVYLCASSSTYTAGELFFGEGSRLTVL.

The rearrangement joins TRBV11-3 to TRBJ2-1, with TRBD1 matching 7 bases. The CDR3 extends over 14 amino acids. Losses at the gene ends were 5 bases for V and 7 bases for J; bases not matched to a gene: 8. Germline CDR1 reads SGHNT; CDR2 reads YENEEA. The CDR3 protein is CASSLGQEGNEQFF. The CDR3, as DNA: TGTGCCAGCAGCCTAGGACAGGAAGGGAATGAGCAGTTCTTC.

The chain carries TRBV5-6 and TRBJ1-4; TRBD1 matches at 7 bases. With V trimmed by 5 bases and J by 7 bases, 11 bases remained unmatched. The CDR3 is 15 amino acids. Germline loops: CDR1 SGHDT, CDR2 YYEEEE. The CDR3 region is CASRSSGGLSEKLFF. DNA of the CDR3: TGTGCCAGCAGATCTTCAGGGGGGCTAAGTGAAAAACTGTTTTTT.

This clone was counted at least ten times. The CDR3 DNA reads as TGTGCCAGCACCCAGGGTTTGGGTGGCTACACCTTC. Translating gives CASTQGLGGYTF. The rearrangement joins TRBV12-3 or TRBV12-4 to TRBJ1-2, with a possible D match to TRBD1 (5 bases). CDR3 size: 12 residues. The germline V and J ends were trimmed by 7 bases and 7 bases, with 13 bases remaining between them.

This clone was counted between two and nine times. Other DNA sequences of this sample code for an identical CDR3. The rearrangement links TRBV19 to TRBJ1-6; tentatively, D is TRBD1 (6 bases). Trimming pared 3 bases from V and 8 bases from J, leaving 8 bases between. The CDR3 extends over 13 amino acids. Germline loops: CDR1 LNHDA, CDR2 SQIVND (reference sequence). In DNA form, the CDR3 reads TGTGCCAGTAGTATGGGGGGCGATTCACCCCTCCACTTT. Translation: CASSMGGDSPLHF.

The genes are TRBV13 and TRBJ1-2; TRBD1 aligns across 8 bases. The CDR3 extends over 14 amino acids. The ends lost 5 bases at V and 8 bases at J; junction bases unmatched: 10. Per the germline V gene, CDR1 is PRHDT and CDR2 is FYEKMQ (reference sequence). CDR3 nucleotides: TGTGCCAGCAGCATCAGACAGGGGACGCGCGGCTACACCTTC. Translating gives CASSIRQGTRGYTF.

Here the CDR3 DNA reads TGTGCCAGCAGCCCTCCGGGACAGAACTACGGTGAGGAAAAACTGTTTTTT. Protein product: CASSPPGQNYGEEKLFF. The rearrangement links TRBV7-9 to TRBJ1-4, with 7 nucleotides matching TRBD1. V lost 5 bases to trimming and J lost 8 bases; unmatched junction nucleotides: 17. Germline CDR1 is SEHNR and CDR2 is FQNEAQ (reference sequence). This CDR3 comprises 17 residues. Together with reference TRBV7-9 and TRBJ1-4, the CDR3 gives the full variable domain: DTGVSQNPRHKITKRGQNVTFRCDPISEHNRLYWYRQTLGQGPEFLTYFQNEAQLEKSRLLSDRFSAERPKGSFSTLEIQRTEQGDSAMYLCASSPPGQNYGEEKLFFGSGTQLSVL.

The chain is built from TRBV20-1 and TRBJ1-2; D gene unclear. The CDR3 is made up of 10 amino acids. Per the germline V gene, CDR1 is DFQATT and CDR2 is SNEGSKA (reference sequence). The V gene lost 3 bases and the J gene lost 1 base, with 0 bases spanning the gap. The CDR3 DNA is TGCAGTGCTAGTAACTATGGCTACACCTTC. Translated, it gives CSASNYGYTF.

A single count supports this clone. The J gene is TRBJ1-2, the V gene TRBV27, with TRBD1 matching over 8 bases. The germline CDR1 and CDR2 sequences are MNHEY and SMNVEV (reference sequence). The CDR3 length is 15 residues. With 5 bases clipped from V and 8 bases from J, the junction kept 13 bases outside the gene matches. For the CDR3, the DNA is TGTGCCAGCAGTCCACAGGGACAGGCGGGTTGGGGCTACACCTTC. It specifies CASSPQGQAGWGYTF.

The CDR3 region has the DNA TGTGCCAGCAGCAAGACAGGGCGGCTAGTTAATGGCTACACCTTC. It encodes CASSKTGRLVNGYTF. V and J are TRBV6-5 and TRBJ1-2; 7 positions match TRBD1. V was pared by 6 bases and J by 6 bases, with 13 bases of the junction left unmatched. CDR1 and CDR2 (germline): MNHEY, SVGAGI. The CDR3 sequence is 15 residues long.

This chain joins TRBV10-2 and TRBJ1-3, with D possibly being TRBD1 (5 bases). CDR1 WSHSY and CDR2 SAAADI come from the germline V gene. Deletions cut 7 bases from V and 2 bases from J, with 9 bases between. The CDR3 consists of 13 residues. The CDR3 sequence: CASTWDAGNTIYF. The CDR3 DNA follows: TGCGCCAGCACTTGGGACGCTGGAAACACCATATATTTT.

This clone has a single count. The chain carries TRBV7-8 and TRBJ1-2; D gene uncertain. Per the germline V gene, CDR1 is SGHVS and CDR2 is FQNEAQ. The CDR3 covers 15 residues. The V end was cut by 1 base, the J end by 5 bases, with 14 bases between. CDR3 in amino acids: CASSLVPGDRYGYTF. Written as DNA, the CDR3 is TGTGCCAGCAGCTTAGTACCCGGGGATCGGTATGGCTACACCTTC.

This clone occurred many times. This chain links TRBV6-5 with TRBJ1-6; weak D call: TRBD1 (6 bases). The CDR3 is 14 residues long. Germline lookup yields CDR1 MNHEY and CDR2 SVGAGI. V gave up 6 bases and J gave up 8 bases, with 14 bases separating them. Here the CDR3 DNA reads TGTGCCAGCAGCCGAGGGGGGACCGATTCACCCCTCCACTTT. Translated: CASSRGGTDSPLHF.

This rearrangement joins TRBV2 to TRBJ2-3; D uncertain. V lost 6 bases, J lost 0 bases, and 10 bases lay in between. The CDR3 sequence is 14 residues long. Germline V CDR1 and CDR2: SNHLY, FYNNEI. The CDR3 DNA reads TGTGCCAGCAGGGGCGCAGTTAGCACAGATACGCAGTATTTT. It specifies CASRGAVSTDTQYF.

In DNA, the CDR3 is TGTGCCAGCTCACCAGTGGATTCCTATGGCTACACCTTC. This encodes CASSPVDSYGYTF. The gene calls are TRBV18 and TRBJ1-2; D is unresolved. In germline, CDR1 is KGHSH, CDR2 LQKENI. V gave up 2 bases and J gave up 4 bases, with 8 bases separating them. This CDR3 is 13 amino acids long.

This sequence joins TRBV4-2 and TRBJ1-5; D gene unclear. Germline CDR1 and CDR2: LGHNA and YNFKEQ. CDR3 length: 17 amino acids. Trimming took off 1 base at V and 2 bases at J, with 15 bases between the two ends. Here the CDR3 reads CASSQGTTEAGNQPQHF. The CDR3 DNA sequence: TGTGCCAGCAGCCAAGGAACAACAGAGGCGGGCAATCAGCCCCAGCATTTT.

This clone turned up a few times. The V and J genes are TRBV7-2 and TRBJ2-1; unclear D gene. Trimming left V 3 bases short and J 5 bases short, with 2 bases between. The germline V gene has CDR1 SGHTA and CDR2 FQGNSA. This CDR3 is built from 11 residues. Here the CDR3 DNA reads TGTGCCAGCAGCTTTCACAATGAGCAGTTCTTC. Protein product: CASSFHNEQFF.

The chain recombines TRBV5-1 with TRBJ1-1, with a weak D call TRBD1 (6 bases). V shed 4 bases and J shed 1 base, with 14 bases lying between them. The CDR3 is 15 residues long. Germline-derived CDR1 and CDR2 are SGHRS and YFSETQ. Here the CDR3 reads CASSQRQDGNTEAFF. Here the CDR3 DNA reads TGCGCCAGCAGCCAAAGACAGGACGGGAACACTGAAGCTTTCTTT.

The chain has TRBV18 and TRBJ2-2; maybe TRBD1 (6 bases). This CDR3 region has 17 residues. Trimming pared 2 bases from V and 2 bases from J, leaving 15 bases between. CDR1 is KGHSH, CDR2 LQKENI, per germline. In DNA, the CDR3 is TGTGCCAGCTCACCATTTTCAGGGGACGCCAACACCGGGGAGCTGTTTTTT. It codes for CASSPFSGDANTGELFF.

This chain's CDR3 is CASSKGMDTGELFF. Written as DNA, the CDR3 is TGCGCCAGCAGTAAAGGCATGGACACCGGGGAGCTGTTTTTT. This chain uses TRBV10-1 with TRBJ2-2, with D unclear. Germline-derived CDR1 and CDR2 are WNHNN and SYGVQD (reference sequence). The CDR3 sequence is 14 residues long. The V gene lost 5 bases and the J gene lost 3 bases, with 10 bases spanning the gap.

The chain joins TRBV7-2 to TRBJ1-6; 9 nucleotides match TRBD1. Germline loops: CDR1 SGHTA, CDR2 FQGNSA. J lost 13 bases, V lost 1 base, and 8 bases had no gene match. The CDR3 covers 15 residues. CDR3 DNA sequence: TGTGCCAGCAGCTTAGAAGGGGACAGGGTTTTGCCCCTCCACTTT. It translates to CASSLEGDRVLPLHF.

The chain uses TRBV24-1 and TRBJ1-2; no definite D call. CDR3 length equals 12 residues. Trimming took off 5 bases at V and 4 bases at J, with 7 bases between the two ends. Germline values: CDR1 KGHDR, CDR2 SFDVKD. The CDR3 spells CATSVGSYGYTF. The CDR3 coding sequence is TGTGCCACCAGTGTTGGGTCCTATGGCTACACCTTC.

This clone was seen just once. The chain has TRBV7-3 and TRBJ2-2; D is tentatively TRBD1 or TRBD2 (5 bases each). Trimming took off 1 base at V and 4 bases at J, with 19 bases between the two ends. This CDR3 has 18 amino acids. The germline V gene has CDR1 SGHTA and CDR2 FQGTGA. The CDR3 is CASSLIPYGAYGTGELFF. As DNA, the CDR3 is TGTGCCAGCAGCTTAATTCCCTACGGGGCCTACGGCACCGGGGAGCTGTTTTTT.

This clone was picked up one time. The rearrangement uses TRBV4-1 and TRBJ2-7, with 10 nucleotides matching TRBD2. Germline V gives CDR1 MGHRA, CDR2 YSYEKL. Germline trimming cut 0 bases from V and 0 bases from J; bases unmatched to any gene: 2. This CDR3 region has 16 residues. CDR3 DNA sequence: TGCGCCAGCAGCCAAGAACCTAGCGGGGGCTCCTACGAGCAGTACTTC. Its protein product is CASSQEPSGGSYEQYF.

J is TRBJ1-3 and V is TRBV12-3 or TRBV12-4; D gene unclear. The CDR3 runs 13 residues. Trimming pared 5 bases from V and 4 bases from J, leaving 9 bases between. The CDR3 sequence is CASSKTDGNTIYF. The DNA of the CDR3 is TGTGCCAGCAGTAAAACCGACGGAAACACCATATATTTT.